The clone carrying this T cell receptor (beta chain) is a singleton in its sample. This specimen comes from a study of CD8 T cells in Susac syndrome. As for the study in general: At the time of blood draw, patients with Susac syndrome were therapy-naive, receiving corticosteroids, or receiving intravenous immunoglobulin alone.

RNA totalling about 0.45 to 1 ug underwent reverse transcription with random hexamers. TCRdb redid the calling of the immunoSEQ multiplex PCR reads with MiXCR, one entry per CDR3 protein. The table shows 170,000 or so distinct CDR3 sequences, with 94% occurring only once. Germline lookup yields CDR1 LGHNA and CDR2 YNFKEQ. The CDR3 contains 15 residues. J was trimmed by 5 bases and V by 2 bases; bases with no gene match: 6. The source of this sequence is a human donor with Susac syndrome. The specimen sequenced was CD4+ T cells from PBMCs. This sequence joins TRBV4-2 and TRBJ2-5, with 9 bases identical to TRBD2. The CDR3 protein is CASSQTLAGHETQYF. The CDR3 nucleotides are TGTGCCAGCAGCCAAACTCTAGCGGGGCACGAGACCCAGTACTTC.